This T cell receptor beta chain was observed in a study of blood T cell repertoires in COVID-19. Study-level information: The United States, Italy and Spain were the sources of the acute and convalescent COVID-19 samples.

Produced via immunoSEQ multiplex PCR; TCRdb's table is partial and in-frame only. This table holds about 190,000 clones, approximately 90% found once. Trimming stripped 4 bases from V and 3 bases from J, with 13 bases between. This CDR3 region has 15 residues. Germline V CDR1 and CDR2: SGHTA, FQGNSA. Material for sequencing was peripheral blood. The chain joins TRBV7-2 to TRBJ1-5; tentative D call: TRBD1 (5 bases). This sequence originates from a man aged 25-45 years with acute or convalescent COVID-19. The CDR3 loop reads CASSSQGLYNQPQHF. The CDR3 DNA reads TGTGCCAGCAGCTCCCAGGGCCTATACAATCAGCCCCAGCATTTT.